A single sample gave rise to the 19 T cell receptor beta chains below, sequenced in a study of control samples from healthy donors and cancer patients. Using immunoSEQ multiplex PCR, the repertoire was profiled, and TCRdb retains in-frame clones only, with some absent. Here the sample spans about 100,000 clones, around 89% being singletons. Sequenced input: blood. The origin of the receptors is a man aged 25-45 years in good health.

This chain connects TRBV28 to TRBJ1-1; D not resolved. Trimming shortened V by 6 bases and J by 1 base, and 9 bases separated the two germline ends. The CDR3 spans 13 residues. Germline CDR1 and CDR2: MDHEN and SYDVKM. CDR3 sequence (DNA): TGTGCCAGCAGGGGAATGAGGAACACTGAAGCTTTCTTT. It encodes CASRGMRNTEAFF.

The V call is TRBV6-1, the J call TRBJ1-1; D is uncertain. Germline V gene lookup returns CDR1 MNHNS and CDR2 SASEGT. V gave up 3 bases and J gave up 6 bases, with 17 bases separating them. The CDR3 length is 15 residues. Here the CDR3 reads CASSERLSGSPEAFF. The CDR3 bases are TGTGCCAGCAGTGAGCGGCTTTCGGGAAGTCCTGAAGCTTTCTTT.

The chain combines TRBV24-1 with TRBJ1-6; D might be TRBD1 (6 bases). Germline V gives CDR1 KGHDR, CDR2 SFDVKD. V shed 3 bases and J shed 0 bases, with 17 bases lying between them. The length of the CDR3 is 19 residues. In DNA, the CDR3 is TGTGCCACCAGTGATCCAGCTGACAGGATCTACTCCTATAATTCACCCCTCCACTTT. Its protein is CATSDPADRIYSYNSPLHF.

The genes are TRBV18 and TRBJ2-5; 9 positions agree with TRBD1. Per the germline V gene, CDR1 is KGHSH and CDR2 is LQKENI. The V gene end was trimmed by 6 bases and the J gene end by 5 bases; junction bases not matched to a gene: 7. The CDR3 is 14 amino acids. CDR3 amino acids: CASSLGTGKETQYF. The CDR3 DNA reads as TGTGCCAGCTCCCTCGGGACAGGGAAGGAGACCCAGTACTTC.

This chain connects TRBV3-1 (or the pseudogene TRBV3-2) to TRBJ1-2; D not resolved. The V end was cut by 4 bases, the J end by 2 bases, with 17 bases between. The CDR3 extends over 16 amino acids. Per the germline V gene, CDR1 is LGHDT and CDR2 is YNNKEL (reference sequence). CDR3 loop: CASSPHSARGNYGYTF. The DNA of the CDR3 is TGTGCCAGCAGCCCCCATTCGGCGCGGGGAAACTATGGCTACACCTTC.

V gene TRBV18 combines with J gene TRBJ1-2, with D hard to call. This CDR3 spans 13 amino acids. The V gene's germline CDR1 is KGHSH and CDR2 LQKENI. The V gene lost 3 bases and the J gene lost 7 bases, with 12 bases spanning the gap. CDR3 loop: CASSPESMGGYTF. DNA of the CDR3: TGTGCCAGCTCACCCGAGTCCATGGGTGGCTACACCTTC.

As concerns this clone: The same CDR3 also results from other DNA sequences found in this sample. The chain combines TRBV3-1 (or the pseudogene TRBV3-2) with TRBJ1-2; TRBD1 might be the D (6 bases). The germline CDR1 and CDR2 sequences are LGHDT and YNNKEL (reference sequence). Trimming removed 4 bases at V and 6 bases at J, with 9 bases between. This CDR3 contains 12 residues. The CDR3 DNA is TGTGCCAGCAGCCGTAACAGGGATGGCTACACCTTC. The encoded protein is CASSRNRDGYTF.

The V and J genes are TRBV7-2 and TRBJ1-1; D might be TRBD1 (5 bases). Germline V gene lookup returns CDR1 SGHTA and CDR2 FQGNSA. The CDR3 totals 13 residues. The V end was cut by 5 bases, the J end by 8 bases, with 15 bases between. CDR3 DNA sequence: TGTGCCAGCAGCCCAAAAACAGGAGGAGAAGCTTTCTTT. Its protein product is CASSPKTGGEAFF.

This chain connects TRBV7-2 to TRBJ1-1; D unresolved. The V end was cut by 6 bases, the J end by 0 bases, with 8 bases between. The CDR3 has 13 amino acids. In germline, CDR1 is SGHTA, CDR2 FQGNSA. The CDR3 here is CASRITVNTEAFF. CDR3 coding DNA: TGTGCCAGCAGGATAACAGTGAACACTGAAGCTTTCTTT.

The V gene is TRBV13, the J gene TRBJ2-3; D is possibly TRBD2 (5 bases). The CDR3 totals 16 residues. V lost 1 base and J lost 3, with 14 bases in between. Germline V lookup: CDR1 PRHDT, CDR2 FYEKMQ (reference sequence). The CDR3 loop reads CASSLDRGLRTDTQYF. The CDR3, as DNA: TGTGCCAGCAGCTTAGATCGGGGTTTAAGAACAGATACGCAGTATTTT. The full variable domain, in which reference TRBV13 and TRBJ2-3 provide the parts outside the CDR3, is AAGVIQSPRHLIKEKRETATLKCYPIPRHDTVYWYQQGPGQDPQFLISFYEKMQSDKGSIPDRFSAQQFSDYHSELNMSSLELGDSALYFCASSLDRGLRTDTQYFGPGTRLTVL.

The chain has TRBV19 and TRBJ2-2; D unclear. V lost 6 bases and J lost 6, with 11 bases in between. This CDR3 is built from 13 residues. Germline-derived CDR1 and CDR2 are LNHDA and SQIVND (reference sequence). The CDR3 bases are TGTGCCAGTAGCCTCAGAAACCCCGGGGAGCTGTTTTTT. This encodes CASSLRNPGELFF. The full variable domain, with the rest looked up from reference TRBV19 and TRBJ2-2, is DGGITQSPKYLFRKEGQNVTLSCEQNLNHDAMYWYRQDPGQGLRLIYYSQIVNDFQKGDIAEGYSVSREKKESFPLTVTSAQKNPTAFYLCASSLRNPGELFFGEGSRLTVL.

The chain carries TRBV5-1 and TRBJ1-2; 9 nucleotides agree with TRBD1. Germline values: CDR1 SGHRS, CDR2 YFSETQ. This CDR3 has 15 residues. Germline trimming cut 2 bases from V and 7 bases from J; bases unmatched to any gene: 9. This CDR3 is CASSFRDRVDSGYTF. The CDR3 coding sequence is TGCGCCAGCAGCTTTCGGGACAGGGTGGATAGTGGCTACACCTTC.

V usage is TRBV7-9 and J usage is TRBJ2-5; D is undetermined. The CDR3 length is 15 residues. The ends were cut back, 5 bases at V and 1 base at J, with 14 bases in the middle. CDR1 is SEHNR, CDR2 FQNEAQ, per germline (reference sequence). DNA for the CDR3: TGTGCCAGCAGCCGACGCATGGCATTCCAAGAGACCCAGTACTTC. Translating it yields CASSRRMAFQETQYF.

The rearrangement joins TRBV7-6 to TRBJ1-3; 8 bases match TRBD1. The CDR3 has 15 residues. Unmatched junction bases numbered 7, after V lost 3 bases and J lost 6 bases. Germline-derived CDR1 and CDR2 are SGHVS and FNYEAQ. CDR3 protein: CASSLSTTGVNTIYF. CDR3 sequence (DNA): TGTGCCAGCAGCTTGTCAACGACAGGGGTAAACACCATATATTTT.

The CDR3 spells CASKILGTYNEQFF. The CDR3 DNA reads TGTGCCAGTAAGATCCTAGGCACCTACAATGAGCAGTTCTTC. The rearrangement joins TRBV19 to TRBJ2-1, with D hard to call. The CDR3 loop spans 14 amino acids. Trimming took 7 bases from V and 2 from J, leaving 12 bases between them. CDR1 is LNHDA, CDR2 SQIVND, per germline (reference sequence).

The chain links TRBV15 to TRBJ1-6; perhaps TRBD1 as D (5 bases). The ends were cut back, 11 bases at V and 9 bases at J, with 20 bases in the middle. The CDR3 runs to 14 residues. Germline V CDR1 and CDR2: LNHNV, YYDKDF (reference sequence). This CDR3 reads CASQSGEKFSPLHF. The DNA for the CDR3 is TGTGCCTCCCAATCGGGGGAAAAGTTTTCACCCCTCCACTTT.

The V and J genes are TRBV19 and TRBJ2-1, with a weak D call TRBD1 (5 bases). From germline, CDR1 is LNHDA and CDR2 SQIVND (reference sequence). The CDR3 is 15 residues long. Trimming stripped 7 bases from V and 2 bases from J, with 15 bases between. The CDR3 reads CASKTGDHTYNEQFF. As DNA, the CDR3 is TGTGCCAGTAAAACAGGAGACCATACCTACAATGAGCAGTTCTTC.

CDR3 region: CASSQTGWDEQYF. The CDR3 DNA reads TGTGCCAGCAGCCAGACAGGGTGGGACGAGCAGTACTTC. The chain has TRBV27 and TRBJ2-7, with 7 positions matching TRBD1. CDR3 length: 13 amino acids. Germline CDR1 is MNHEY and CDR2 is SMNVEV (reference sequence). With V trimmed by 6 bases and J by 5 bases, 7 bases remained unmatched.

V usage is TRBV4-2 and J usage is TRBJ2-7; 8 bases agree with TRBD2. This CDR3 region has 14 residues. With V trimmed by 0 bases and J by 9 bases, 7 bases remained unmatched. CDR1 and CDR2 (germline): LGHNA, YNFKEQ. CDR3 region: CASSQDPGTSVQYF. The CDR3 region has the DNA TGTGCCAGCAGCCAAGACCCCGGGACTAGTGTGCAGTACTTC.